This T cell receptor beta chain was captured by sequencing in a study of PD-1 blockade in classical Hodgkin lymphoma (dated by TCRdb to 2020 to 2021). About the study as a whole: Nivolumab dosing was 3 mg/kg intravenously every 2 weeks, continuing until either disease progression or unacceptable toxicity. To define a peripheral blood immune signature of response to PD-1 blockade in classical Hodgkin lymphoma, the study combined TCR beta sequencing with CyTOF.

The CDR3 numbers 14 residues from cysteine through phenylalanine. Only CDR3 DNA is held: 42 bases, read in frame from base 1. CDR1 and CDR2 are read off the germline V gene (reference sequence) as MNHNY and SVGAGI. Trimming at the junction amounts to 7 bases on V and 3 bases on J, and the germline ends lie 13 bases apart. The Qiagen DNeasy kit was used to extract genomic DNA both from unsorted PBMCs and from the negatively selected CD4+ and CD8+ fractions. Amplification of TCR beta CDR3 regions was done by immunoSEQ multiplex PCR with primers that anneal to V and J segments. Amplification bias was minimized using a synthetic immune receptor repertoire, and residual bias was removed computationally after sequencing. On the authors' methods: Repertoire diversity was quantified as the Shannon entropy index using custom Python scripts. Unsorted, CD4+ and CD8+ repertoires were examined separately, except in combined analyses, for which CD4+ and CD8+ sequences were merged in silico. Clonal expansion was defined as a frequency increase of at least 2-fold after treatment compared with C1D1, and clones undetected at baseline were assigned a pseudocount of 0.5. Singleton clones were defined as clones with 0 or 1 copy at C1D1, and non-singleton clones were defined as clones with 2 or more copies. Clones expanded in unsorted samples were labelled as CD4+, CD8+ or unknown by matching protein sequences in sorted samples from the same patient. Wilcoxon tests were applied to paired samples to test diversity changes from C1D1 to C4D1. TCRdb retrieved this table from immuneACCESS and kept in-frame rearrangements only. Not all clones are present; in checked studies, unresolved V genes account for under half, and no reason is known for the remainder. Clone size and V and J calls were adopted from that table, with D and trimming inferred from the DNA. In this sample the table shows roughly 92,000 clones, more than 90% of which occur a single time. The ten largest clones take up roughly 2.8% of the sample.

As regards this clone: Its recognized antigen is unknown. No base-level quality is on record; no much larger clone is a single base apart.

Summary of the overall study and its limitations: Trial patients with a complete response had baseline diversity similar to that of newly diagnosed patients, while partial responders and progressors had significantly lower diversity. By C4D1, a significant rise was seen in CD4+ TCR diversity but not in CD8+ TCR diversity (p=0.0027 vs p=0.16), and the rise was most apparent among complete responders (p=0.02). The study covered only a single clinical trial cohort, and the causes of the repertoire differences, possibly disease activity or prior therapy, were still not defined. Baseline TCR diversity was reported as lower in newly diagnosed patients than in healthy donors, and lower still in relapsed/refractory patients. Lower diversity was observed in patients in whom nivolumab was started less than 1 year after ASCT, and these patients were excluded from later analyses so that confounding by immune reconstitution would be avoided.

The meaning of the sample's time point label: cycle 1 day 1 (C1D1), immediately before nivolumab initiation. Every trial patient had relapsed following autologous stem cell transplantation, and prior brentuximab vedotin exposure was what differed among cohorts A, B and C. A total of over 50 patients with relapsed/refractory classical Hodgkin lymphoma made up the trial cohort, and each patient's best overall response was complete response, partial response or progressive disease. In the multi-cohort phase II CheckMate 205 trial, trial patients received single-agent nivolumab. An independent review committee assessed best overall response using the 2007 International Working Group response criteria. PBMCs from the trial were collected at three points: immediately before nivolumab initiation (C1D1), and during therapy at cycle 2 day 1 and cycle 4 day 1. Peripheral blood was collected in 8 mL Vacutainer Cell Preparation Tubes, from which PBMCs were isolated by centrifugation and then cryopreserved.

The receptor chain draws on TRBV6-6 and TRBJ1-5; no D gene can be assigned with confidence. The source material was peripheral blood mononuclear cells (PBMCs), sampled at baseline. This receptor was taken from a human donor with classical Hodgkin lymphoma. The nucleotide sequence is TGTGCCAGCACCCTAAACCGGGCCAATCAGCCCCAGCATTTT. Translated, this gives CASTLNRANQPQHF.